Listed here are 30 T cell receptor beta chains from one sample, sequenced in a study of CD8 T cells in Susac syndrome. The RNA, about 0.45 to 1 ug, was put through reverse transcription using random hexamers. TCRdb independently ran MiXCR on the immunoSEQ multiplex PCR reads; one entry per CDR3 protein. This table has around 150,000 distinct CDR3 sequences, less than 95% appearing once. What was sequenced was CD4+ T cells from PBMCs. The receptors were gathered from a human donor with multiple sclerosis.

This clonotype was observed a single time. The chain's CDR3 is CASSLQVGQQFF. DNA for the CDR3: TGTGCCAGCAGTTTACAGGTCGGCCAGCAGTTCTTC. This chain connects TRBV12-3 or TRBV12-4 to TRBJ2-1; D unclear. The CDR3 length is 12 residues. Trimming removed 2 bases from V and 11 bases from J, with 10 bases in between.

The rearrangement uses TRBV27 and TRBJ2-3, with D unclear. CDR1 and CDR2 from the germline V gene are MNHEY and SMNVEV (reference sequence). V gave up 5 bases and J gave up 4 bases, with 13 bases separating them. This CDR3 comprises 14 residues. CDR3 in amino acids: CASSLYSTADTQYF. The CDR3 nucleotides read TGTGCCAGCAGTCTTTACTCAACGGCAGATACGCAGTATTTT.

The chain has TRBV3-1 and TRBJ2-7; D may match TRBD1 or TRBD2 (5 bases each). The germline V and J ends were trimmed by 2 bases and 2 bases, with 16 bases remaining between them. CDR3 length: 16 amino acids. Per the germline V gene, CDR1 is LGHDT and CDR2 is YNNKEL (reference sequence). DNA of the CDR3: TGTGCCAGCAGCCAACCGTGGGGACGGGCCCCCTACGAGCAGTACTTC. Translation gives CASSQPWGRAPYEQYF.

The chain is built from TRBV6-6 and TRBJ2-1; possibly TRBD2 for D (6 bases). The J call may be wrong; the DNA end is better matched by TRBJ2-7. The CDR3 is made up of 12 amino acids. CDR1 is MNHNY and CDR2 is SVGAGI in the germline V gene (reference sequence). The CDR3 region has the DNA TGTGCCAGCAGTGGAGGGCCCCAGGAGCAGTACTTC. This codes for CASSGGPQEQYF.

This rearrangement joins TRBV2 to TRBJ2-7; possibly TRBD1 for D (6 bases). CDR3 length equals 15 residues. V lost 5 bases and J lost 9, with 23 bases in between. The germline gives CDR1 SNHLY, CDR2 FYNNEI. The DNA for the CDR3 is TGTGCCAGCAGTCCTCCTTCGGGACAACCCTCGGCGCAGTACTTC. Protein product: CASSPPSGQPSAQYF.

V is TRBV6-5 and J is TRBJ1-4, with D maybe TRBD1 (5 bases). The germline V gene encodes CDR1 MNHEY and CDR2 SVGAGI. Trimming stripped 2 bases from V and 8 bases from J, with 12 bases between. The CDR3 loop spans 14 amino acids. DNA for the CDR3: TGTGCCAGCAGTTACGTCGGGGGGGAGGAAAAACTGTTTTTT. This encodes CASSYVGGEEKLFF.

This clonotype was seen a single time. The chain combines TRBV24-1 with TRBJ1-2; D gene uncertain. The CDR3 loop spans 14 amino acids. Trimming left V 3 bases short and J 7 bases short, with 14 bases between. Germline V CDR1 and CDR2: KGHDR, SFDVKD. The DNA of the CDR3 is TGTGCCACCAGTGATGCCGGGAAGGGATCTGGCTACACCTTC. Encoded protein: CATSDAGKGSGYTF.

The genes are TRBV18 and TRBJ1-1; perhaps TRBD1 as D (6 bases). Germline CDR1 and CDR2: KGHSH and LQKENI. This CDR3 is built from 14 residues. V was cut by 8 bases and J by 1 base, with 14 bases left in between. In DNA form, the CDR3 reads TGTGCCAGCAAGAGGGGACAAACGAACACTGAAGCTTTCTTT. Translating gives CASKRGQTNTEAFF. Full variable domain (missing parts from reference TRBV18 and TRBJ1-1): NAGVMQNPRHLVRRRGQEARLRCSPMKGHSHVYWYRQLPEEGLKFMVYLQKENIIDESGMPKERFSAEFPKEGPSILRIQQVVRGDSAAYFCASKRGQTNTEAFFGQGTRLTVV.

This rearrangement joins TRBV28 to TRBJ2-5, with 10 nucleotides matching TRBD2. V was clipped by 11 bases and J by 4 bases; unmatched bases: 10. The germline gives CDR1 MDHEN, CDR2 SYDVKM. The CDR3 is made up of 14 amino acids. The CDR3 DNA sequence: TGTGCCTCCGAGCTAGCGGGAGCAGGAGAGACCCAGTACTTC. It is translated as CASELAGAGETQYF.

The rearrangement joins TRBV2 to TRBJ1-1, with no clear D. Germline V gene sequence: CDR1 SNHLY, CDR2 FYNNEI. V was cut by 3 bases and J by 0 bases, with 8 bases left in between. The CDR3 length is 14 residues. Here the CDR3 DNA reads TGTGCCAGCAGTGATTTGATTTTGAACACTGAAGCTTTCTTT. Encoded protein: CASSDLILNTEAFF.

This chain's CDR3 is CASRRTGVGGYTF. CDR3 coding DNA: TGTGCCAGCAGACGGACAGGGGTCGGTGGCTACACCTTC. The chain joins TRBV6-5 to TRBJ1-2; 9 nucleotides line up with TRBD1. V lost 6 bases and J lost 7; bases outside the gene matches: 6. CDR1 and CDR2 (germline): MNHEY, SVGAGI. CDR3 size: 13 residues.

Turning to this clonotype: Mismatch with germline at one junction end may stem from a read error. V gene TRBV20-1 combines with J gene TRBJ1-1; unclear D gene. Germline V CDR1 and CDR2: DFQATT, SNEGSKA (reference sequence). This CDR3 is 12 amino acids long. CDR3 sequence (DNA): TGCAGTGCTGGAGACGGGTTCACTGAAGCTTTCTTT. As protein: CSAGDGFTEAFF.

This chain joins TRBV28 and TRBJ1-4; 9 bases match TRBD1. The CDR3 has 15 amino acids. From germline, CDR1 is MDHEN and CDR2 SYDVKM. J lost 7 bases, V lost 3 bases, and 6 bases had no gene match. CDR3 protein: CASSLGQGLSEKLFF. DNA for the CDR3: TGTGCCAGCAGTTTGGGACAGGGATTAAGTGAAAAACTGTTTTTT.

The chain couples TRBV30 to TRBJ1-4; D unresolved. Germline CDR1 reads GTSNPN; CDR2 reads SVGIG (reference sequence). This CDR3 is 15 amino acids long. The V end was cut by 2 bases, the J end by 8 bases, with 18 bases between. This CDR3 is CAWSLGRPTEEKLFF. The CDR3 nucleotides are TGTGCCTGGAGTCTTGGACGGCCGACGGAGGAAAAACTGTTTTTT.

The chain joins TRBV3-1 to TRBJ2-7; D is possibly TRBD1 or TRBD2 (6 bases each). CDR1 LGHDT and CDR2 YNNKEL come from the germline V gene (reference sequence). The CDR3 runs 10 residues. The CDR3 spells CAVGGHEQYF. The CDR3, as DNA: TGTGCAGTGGGGGGCCACGAGCAGTACTTC.

The V and J genes are TRBV9 and TRBJ2-1, with 7 bases aligning to TRBD2. Per the germline V gene, CDR1 is SGDLS and CDR2 is YYNGEE. The V segment lost 6 bases and the J segment 2 bases; nucleotides outside the gene matches: 8. The length of the CDR3 is 15 residues. The CDR3 is CASKIAGEAYNEQFF. The CDR3 DNA reads TGTGCCAGCAAAATTGCGGGGGAGGCCTACAATGAGCAGTTCTTC.

The chain has TRBV7-2 and TRBJ2-3, with D possibly TRBD2 on 5 matching bases. Germline CDR1 is SGHTA and CDR2 is FQGNSA. With 5 bases removed from V and 10 bases from J, the gap between germline ends came to 13 bases. There are 12 residues in the CDR3. The CDR3 loop reads CASSATGMAQYF. As DNA, the CDR3 is TGTGCCAGCAGCGCTACGGGGATGGCGCAGTATTTT.

This sequence joins TRBV19 and TRBJ2-1, with D uncertain. The CDR3 is 15 residues long. The germline V gene has CDR1 LNHDA and CDR2 SQIVND (reference sequence). Trimming removed 3 bases at V and 1 base at J, with 10 bases between. DNA of the CDR3: TGTGCCAGTAGTATGGAGTTAGGGTCCTACAATGAGCAGTTCTTC. Protein sequence: CASSMELGSYNEQFF.

This chain connects TRBV30 to TRBJ2-7; possible D gene TRBD1, 6 bases. The CDR3 runs 12 residues. CDR1 and CDR2 from the germline V gene are GTSNPN and SVGIG (reference sequence). The V end lost 4 bases, the J end lost 5 bases, and 12 bases lay between the germline ends. The CDR3 loop is CAWTGVGNEQYF. For the CDR3, the DNA is TGTGCCTGGACAGGGGTAGGGAACGAGCAGTACTTC.

CDR3: CASSGRDLQGTEAFF. CDR3 nucleotide sequence: TGTGCCAGCAGTGGCCGGGATCTACAGGGCACTGAAGCTTTCTTT. The rearrangement links TRBV2 to TRBJ1-1; D perhaps matches TRBD1 (6 bases). Trimming left V 4 bases short and J 4 bases short, with 16 bases between. This CDR3 spans 15 amino acids. Germline V gives CDR1 SNHLY, CDR2 FYNNEI.

The chain links TRBV30 to TRBJ2-1; 7 bases fit TRBD1. The CDR3 is made up of 11 amino acids. Germline lookup yields CDR1 GTSNPN and CDR2 SVGIG (reference sequence). Losses at the gene ends were 2 bases for V and 12 bases for J; bases not matched to a gene: 4. Here the CDR3 reads CAWSPPGGQFF. In DNA form, the CDR3 reads TGTGCCTGGAGTCCCCCAGGGGGGCAGTTCTTC.

The CDR3 region has the DNA TGTGCCAGCAGTCCATTTTTACGGCCTGGAATTTTATATAGCAATCAGCCCCAGCATTTT. Its translation: CASSPFLRPGILYSNQPQHF. The chain is built from TRBV27 and TRBJ1-5; D is uncertain. With 5 bases removed from V and 0 bases from J, the gap between germline ends came to 26 bases. The CDR3 runs 20 residues. CDR1 and CDR2 (germline): MNHEY, SMNVEV (reference sequence).

The V call is TRBV7-2, the J call TRBJ2-3; 7 bases line up with TRBD2. After removal of 3 bases from V and 2 bases from J, the junction contained 2 bases not matched to a gene. Germline V gene data show CDR1 as SGHTA and CDR2 as FQGNSA. The CDR3 runs 14 residues. Written as DNA, the CDR3 is TGTGCCAGCAGCTTGGGGGGGACCACAGATACGCAGTATTTT. Protein sequence: CASSLGGTTDTQYF.

V and J are TRBV20-1 and TRBJ2-5; D is unclear. CDR3 length: 14 amino acids. V lost 1 base and J lost 5, with 14 bases in between. The germline V gene encodes CDR1 DFQATT and CDR2 SNEGSKA (reference sequence). The DNA for the CDR3 is TGCAGTGCTAGAGCGACCCAAAACGTGGAGACCCAGTACTTC. This sequence encodes CSARATQNVETQYF.

The chain employs TRBV5-8 and TRBJ2-6; TRBD1 matches at 9 bases. V gave up 3 bases and J gave up 4 bases; unmatched junction bases: 11. This CDR3 contains 18 residues. Germline CDR1 reads SGHTS; CDR2 reads YDEGEE. This chain's CDR3 is CASSSPGTGRQGANVLTF. The CDR3 DNA reads TGTGCCAGCAGCTCCCCGGGGACAGGGAGGCAAGGGGCCAACGTCCTGACTTTC.

The V gene is TRBV5-1, the J gene TRBJ2-2, with D tentatively TRBD1 or TRBD2 (5 bases each). CDR1 SGHRS and CDR2 YFSETQ come from the germline V gene. Trimming left V 5 bases short and J 4 bases short, with 9 bases between. This CDR3 region has 13 residues. The CDR3 nucleotides are TGCGCCAGCAGGACAGCGGTCACCGGGGAGCTGTTTTTT. It codes for CASRTAVTGELFF.

The V and J genes are TRBV10-3 and TRBJ1-5; D gene unclear. Trimming removed 3 bases at V and 3 bases at J, with 6 bases between. The CDR3 has 13 amino acids. CDR1 and CDR2 from the germline V gene are ENHRY and SYGVKD. The CDR3 DNA is TGTGCCATCAGTGACAGGAACAATCAGCCCCAGCATTTT. Translated: CAISDRNNQPQHF.

The chain has TRBV19 and TRBJ1-1, with D unclear. The CDR3 sequence is 16 residues long. V lost 5 bases and J 0 bases, leaving 16 bases between the germline ends. Germline V CDR1 and CDR2: LNHDA, SQIVND (reference sequence). Here the CDR3 reads CASSPGPGVLNTEAFF. CDR3 DNA sequence: TGTGCCAGTAGTCCCGGTCCTGGGGTCTTGAACACTGAAGCTTTCTTT. Drawing the rest from reference TRBV19 and TRBJ1-1, the complete variable domain is DGGITQSPKYLFRKEGQNVTLSCEQNLNHDAMYWYRQDPGQGLRLIYYSQIVNDFQKGDIAEGYSVSREKKESFPLTVTSAQKNPTAFYLCASSPGPGVLNTEAFFGQGTRLTVV.

This chain connects TRBV7-9 to TRBJ1-4; maybe TRBD1 (6 bases). From germline, CDR1 is SEHNR and CDR2 FQNEAQ (reference sequence). The length of the CDR3 is 14 residues. The V end lost 6 bases, the J end lost 10 bases, and 18 bases lay between the germline ends. The CDR3 is CASSSGVHSGKLFF. The CDR3 nucleotides are TGTGCCAGCAGTTCAGGGGTTCACTCGGGAAAACTGTTTTTT.

The J gene is TRBJ1-1, the V gene TRBV15, with D maybe TRBD1 (5 bases). Trimming cost V 7 bases and J 7 bases, with 13 bases left between them. Germline loops: CDR1 LNHNV, CDR2 YYDKDF (reference sequence). The CDR3 length is 12 residues. The CDR3 DNA reads TGTGCCACCAAGGGGAGAGGGGTTGAAGCTTTCTTT. This translates into CATKGRGVEAFF.